What follows is one TCR beta chain and its context. The sample originates from a study of shared clonotypes between healthy human individuals. Naive CD8 isolation took CD45RO-negative cells positively selected for CCR7 and excluded terminally differentiated effector memory CD45RA+ cells. The method was immunoSEQ multiplex PCR; TCRdb's version includes in-frame clones alone and lacks a portion of them. Among 560,000 or so clones listed, about 96% were seen once. V lost 0 bases and J 5 bases, leaving 7 bases between the germline ends. Looked up from germline, CDR1 is MNHEY and CDR2 is SMNVEV (reference sequence). The CDR3 is 13 residues long.

This chain uses TRBV27 with TRBJ2-5; D is unclear. Sequenced input: naive CD8+ T cells sorted from blood. This clonotype originated in a woman aged 25 to 45 in good health. The CDR3 bases are TGTGCCAGCAGTTTATCGAACGTGGAGACCCAGTACTTC. Protein: CASSLSNVETQYF.